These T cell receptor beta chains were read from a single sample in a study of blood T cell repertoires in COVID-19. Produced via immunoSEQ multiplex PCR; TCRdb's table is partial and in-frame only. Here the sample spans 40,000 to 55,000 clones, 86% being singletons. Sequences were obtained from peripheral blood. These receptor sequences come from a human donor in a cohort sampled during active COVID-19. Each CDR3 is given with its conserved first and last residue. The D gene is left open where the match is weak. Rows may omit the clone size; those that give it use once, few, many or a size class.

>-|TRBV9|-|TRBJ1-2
TGTGCCAGCAGCGGTCTAGGGGGGGCAGATGGCTACACCTTC
CASSGLGGADGYTF
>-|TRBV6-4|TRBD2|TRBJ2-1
TGTGCCAGCAGTGACTCGGGACTAGTCAGAAGGGATGAGCAGTTCTTC
CASSDSGLVRRDEQFF
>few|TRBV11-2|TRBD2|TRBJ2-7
TGTGCCAGCAGCTTAGCCACGGGAGGAAGGGAGCAGTACTTC
CASSLATGGREQYF
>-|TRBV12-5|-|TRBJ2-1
TGTGCTAGTGGGTTTTATAATGAGCAGTTCTTC
CASGFYNEQFF
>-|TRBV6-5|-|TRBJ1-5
TGTGCCAGCACGAAGCCGACAAGCAATCAGCCCCAGCATTTT
CASTKPTSNQPQHF
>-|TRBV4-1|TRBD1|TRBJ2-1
TGCGCCAGCAGCCTAAAATCCGAGTTGGACAGGGTTTTGCTACCCTACAATGAGCAGTTCTTC
CASSLKSELDRVLLPYNEQFF
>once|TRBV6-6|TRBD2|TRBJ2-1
TGTGCCAGCAGCCCCCCCTCTAGCGGGGGGGAGCAGTTCTTC
CASSPPSSGGEQFF
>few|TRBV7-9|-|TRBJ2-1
TGTGCCAGCAGTTCCCCTAGCGCCAGCTCCTACAATGAGCAGTTCTTC
CASSSPSASSYNEQFF
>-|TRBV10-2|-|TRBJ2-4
TGCGCCAGCAGTGAGTCGACGACTTCGGGAGCCAAAAACATTCAGTACTTC
CASSESTTSGAKNIQYF
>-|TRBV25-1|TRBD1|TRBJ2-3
TGTGCCAGCAGTGCTGAGGGGACAGGGTGGGATACGCAGTATTTT
CASSAEGTGWDTQYF
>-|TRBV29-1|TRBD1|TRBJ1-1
TGCAGCGTTGTCCCGGGACAGATTGAAGCTTTCTTT
CSVVPGQIEAFF
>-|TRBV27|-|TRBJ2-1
TGTGCCAGCAGTCGCCCCGGTGCTTACAATGAGCAGTTCTTC
CASSRPGAYNEQFF